These 10 T cell receptor beta chains were sequenced from one sample in a study of blood T cell repertoires in COVID-19. Using immunoSEQ multiplex PCR, the repertoire was profiled, and TCRdb retains in-frame clones only, with some absent. The sample lists about 210,000 clones, 89% occurring once. Sequencing was done on a sample of peripheral blood. The source is a woman aged 40 to 50 with acute or convalescent COVID-19.

J is TRBJ1-2 and V is TRBV6-6, with 9 bases lining up with TRBD1. The V gene's germline CDR1 is MNHNY and CDR2 SVGAGI (reference sequence). The ends lost 6 bases at V and 8 bases at J; junction bases unmatched: 16. CDR3 length equals 16 residues. The CDR3 spells CASSSRQGDPQQGYTF. CDR3 nucleotides: TGTGCCAGCAGCTCCAGACAGGGGGACCCCCAACAGGGCTACACCTTC.

The V call is TRBV30, the J call TRBJ1-5; the D is unclear. V was clipped by 2 bases and J by 0 bases, with 14 bases between them. This CDR3 spans 16 amino acids. Germline V CDR1 and CDR2: GTSNPN, SVGIG (reference sequence). CDR3 sequence (DNA): TGTGCCTGGAGTCTCCCCCGAGGGAATAGCAATCAGCCCCAGCATTTT. It codes for CAWSLPRGNSNQPQHF.

The rearrangement uses TRBV18 and TRBJ2-2, with D maybe TRBD2 (5 bases). The ends were cut back, 2 bases at V and 5 bases at J, with 9 bases in the middle. The CDR3 totals 14 residues. Germline V gene lookup returns CDR1 KGHSH and CDR2 LQKENI. This chain's CDR3 is CASSPSPGTGELFF. The CDR3 DNA reads as TGTGCCAGCTCACCAAGTCCGGGAACCGGGGAGCTGTTTTTT.

The gene calls are TRBV3-1 (or the pseudogene TRBV3-2) and TRBJ1-2; tentative D call: TRBD1 (5 bases). CDR1 and CDR2 from the germline V gene are LGHDT and YNNKEL (reference sequence). Trimming shortened V by 4 bases and J by 8 bases, and 20 bases separated the two germline ends. This CDR3 is 15 amino acids long. The CDR3 region is CASSPMLEGTKGYTF. The DNA for the CDR3 is TGTGCCAGCAGCCCTATGTTGGAGGGGACGAAAGGCTACACCTTC.

The rearrangement joins TRBV15 to TRBJ2-2; TRBD1 matches 7 bases. Germline V CDR1 and CDR2: LNHNV, YYDKDF (reference sequence). The V gene end was trimmed by 8 bases and the J gene end by 2 bases; junction bases not matched to a gene: 8. CDR3 length equals 15 residues. DNA of the CDR3: TGTGCCACCCGGGTCGACAGGGCTAACACCGGGGAGCTGTTTTTT. This sequence encodes CATRVDRANTGELFF. Based on the CDR3 plus reference TRBV15 and TRBJ2-2, the full variable domain is DAMVIQNPRYQVTQFGKPVTLSCSQTLNHNVMYWYQQKSSQAPKLLFHYYDKDFNNEADTPDNFQSRRPNTSFCFLDIRSPGLGDTAMYLCATRVDRANTGELFFGEGSRLTVL.

The chain employs TRBV29-1 and TRBJ1-1; TRBD1 matches 7 bases. The CDR3 extends over 14 amino acids. With 1 base clipped from V and 0 bases from J, the junction kept 2 bases outside the gene matches. Per the germline V gene, CDR1 is SQVTM and CDR2 is ANQGSEA. The CDR3 protein is CSVEAGQLNTEAFF. DNA of the CDR3: TGCAGCGTTGAAGCGGGACAGCTGAACACTGAAGCTTTCTTT.

The chain joins TRBV12-3 or TRBV12-4 to TRBJ2-4; a weak D match, TRBD1 (6 bases). V was pared by 8 bases and J by 0 bases, with 8 bases between. The CDR3 contains 13 residues. The CDR3 loop is CASRRGAKNIQYF. CDR3 nucleotide sequence: TGTGCCAGCCGCAGGGGAGCCAAAAACATTCAGTACTTC.

The genes are TRBV2 and TRBJ2-6; perhaps TRBD1 as D (6 bases). V was clipped by 5 bases and J by 4 bases, with 12 bases between them. The CDR3 extends over 15 amino acids. Germline values: CDR1 SNHLY, CDR2 FYNNEI. The DNA for the CDR3 is TGTGCCAGCAGTCAACAGGGAACCGGGGCCAACGTCCTGACTTTC. It specifies CASSQQGTGANVLTF.

V gene TRBV10-3 combines with J gene TRBJ2-1, with D perhaps matching TRBD2 (6 bases). CDR3 length equals 14 residues. Germline values: CDR1 ENHRY, CDR2 SYGVKD. Trimming pared 0 bases from V and 9 bases from J, leaving 12 bases between. The CDR3 DNA is TGTGCCATCAGTGAGTCGGGTAGCGGCGGTGAGCAGTTCTTC. Its translation: CAISESGSGGEQFF.

The chain couples TRBV11-2 to TRBJ2-5; D gene ambiguous. The CDR3 covers 13 residues. Germline assignment: CDR1 SGHAT and CDR2 FQNNGV. Trimming took off 2 bases at V and 1 base at J, with 5 bases between the two ends. The CDR3 DNA sequence: TGTGCCAGCAGCTTATACGGCCAAGAGACCCAGTACTTC. As protein: CASSLYGQETQYF.